This passage covers 22 T cell receptor beta chains from one sample sequenced in a study of beta chain features in type 1 diabetes. Their antigens remain unidentified. Study-level results: For Type 1 diabetes patients, all four CD4+ subsets carried TCRB CDR3s that were moderately but significantly shorter.

Sequencing targeted expressed TCRB transcripts, as all isolated RNA had been reverse transcribed. Clones were sequenced by immunoSEQ multiplex PCR, and TCRdb holds only the in-frame ones, with some missing. Found here are 300,000 to 450,000 clones, roughly 12% of them singletons; the top ten hold about 0.01%. The sample taken for sequencing was naive CD4+ T cells from blood. The receptors here all came from a woman aged 18-30 years with type 1 diabetes.

This clone was detected only a few times. The chain carries TRBV5-4 and TRBJ1-1, with no clear D. The CDR3 has 14 residues. Germline lookup yields CDR1 SGHNT and CDR2 YYREEE (reference sequence). Trimming took off 0 bases at V and 0 bases at J, with 6 bases between the two ends. The chain's CDR3 is CASSLEQMNTEAFF. The CDR3, as DNA: TGTGCCAGCAGCTTGGAGCAAATGAACACTGAAGCTTTCTTT.

This clone appeared a few times. This chain connects TRBV27 to TRBJ1-6, with 8 bases fitting TRBD1. The CDR3 has 15 amino acids. V shed 8 bases and J 9 bases; nucleotides not matched to a gene: 12. In germline, CDR1 is MNHEY, CDR2 SMNVEV (reference sequence). The CDR3 loop is CASREDRGLSSPLHF. The CDR3 DNA sequence: TGTGCCAGCCGAGAAGACAGGGGCCTATCTTCACCCCTCCACTTT.

V gene TRBV20-1 combines with J gene TRBJ1-1; D is uncertain. Germline lookup yields CDR1 DFQATT and CDR2 SNEGSKA (reference sequence). CDR3 length equals 11 residues. Between the trimmed V and J ends, which lost 1 base and 6 bases, there was a span of 6 bases. The CDR3: CSARAVPEAFF. DNA for the CDR3: TGCAGTGCTAGAGCTGTCCCTGAAGCTTTCTTT.

This clone has more than one count but fewer than ten. The chain links TRBV2 to TRBJ2-7; 10 nucleotides agree with TRBD1. This CDR3 is built from 14 residues. V trimming: 7 bases; J trimming: 1 base; junction bases outside the gene matches: 4. The germline V gene has CDR1 SNHLY and CDR2 FYNNEI. CDR3 protein: CASTRQGASYEQYF. In nucleotides, the CDR3 is TGTGCCAGCACGAGACAGGGGGCTTCCTACGAGCAGTACTTC. The variable domain in full, completed from reference TRBV2 and TRBJ2-7, reads EPEVTQTPSHQVTQMGQEVILRCVPISNHLYFYWYRQILGQKVEFLVSFYNNEISEKSEIFDDQFSVERPDGSNFTLKIRSTKLEDSAMYFCASTRQGASYEQYFGPGTRLTVT.

The CDR3 DNA is TGTGCCAGCAGCTTAGCGGGAGTAAGGACCGGGGAGCTGTTTTTT. It codes for CASSLAGVRTGELFF. The genes are TRBV11-2 and TRBJ2-2; D might be TRBD2 (6 bases). Trimming removed 1 base at V and 5 bases at J, with 11 bases between. Germline V CDR1 and CDR2: SGHAT, FQNNGV. The CDR3 is made up of 15 amino acids.

The gene calls are TRBV6-4 and TRBJ2-4, with D possibly TRBD2 on 6 matching bases. The length of the CDR3 is 14 residues. CDR1 MRHNA and CDR2 SNTAGT come from the germline V gene. The V gene lost 0 bases and the J gene lost 5 bases, with 8 bases spanning the gap. The CDR3 loop reads CASSDSSGENIQYF. For the CDR3, the DNA is TGTGCCAGCAGTGACTCGTCGGGGGAAAACATTCAGTACTTC.

The genes are TRBV5-4 and TRBJ2-5; 7 bases map to TRBD2. CDR3 length: 14 residues. The trim removed 3 bases at V and 5 bases at J, leaving 7 bases unmatched. Germline lookup yields CDR1 SGHNT and CDR2 YYREEE (reference sequence). The chain's CDR3 is CASSSGRVGETQYF. The CDR3 nucleotides read TGTGCCAGCAGCTCGGGGAGGGTCGGGGAGACCCAGTACTTC.

This clone was seen a few times. The chain has TRBV14 and TRBJ1-6; no firm D call. The V end lost 6 bases, the J end lost 0 bases, and 3 bases lay between the germline ends. The CDR3 has 13 residues. Germline CDR1 SGHDN, CDR2 FVKESK. Written as DNA, the CDR3 is TGTGCCAGCAGGAGCTCCTATAATTCACCCCTCCACTTT. Translating gives CASRSSYNSPLHF.

The chain links TRBV11-2 to TRBJ2-2; TRBD1 might be the D (6 bases). CDR3 length: 15 residues. V was shortened by 7 bases and J by 5 bases, with 17 bases between the two germline ends. In germline, CDR1 is SGHAT, CDR2 FQNNGV. The CDR3: CASKVQGQPTGELFF. The CDR3 nucleotides read TGTGCCAGCAAGGTCCAGGGACAACCGACCGGGGAGCTGTTTTTT.

The chain couples TRBV25-1 to TRBJ2-2; 9 bases align to TRBD2. V was pared by 8 bases and J by 4 bases, with 5 bases of the junction left unmatched. The CDR3 spans 14 residues. Germline values: CDR1 MGHDK, CDR2 SYGVNS. CDR3 nucleotides: TGTGCCAGCTCCCAAGCGGGGGGCACCGGGGAGCTGTTTTTT. Translating it yields CASSQAGGTGELFF.

This clone was counted only a few times. The DNA for the CDR3 is TGTGCCAGCAGCTTGACCGGAGATAGCGGGAGACGAGAGACCCAGTACTTC. Protein sequence: CASSLTGDSGRRETQYF. The V and J genes are TRBV5-4 and TRBJ2-5; 9 positions match TRBD2. The CDR3 loop spans 17 amino acids. The germline V gene encodes CDR1 SGHNT and CDR2 YYREEE (reference sequence). V shed 1 base and J 4 bases; nucleotides not matched to a gene: 11.

J is TRBJ2-1 and V is TRBV28; 12 positions agree with TRBD2. V was pared by 4 bases and J by 4 bases, with 8 bases of the junction left unmatched. The CDR3 has 17 residues. The germline CDR1 and CDR2 sequences are MDHEN and SYDVKM. The CDR3 DNA follows: TGTGCCAGCAGTTCCATGATTGGACTAGCGGGGTACAATGAGCAGTTCTTC. Translated: CASSSMIGLAGYNEQFF.

This clone turned up a few times. This chain links TRBV7-9 with TRBJ1-3; 7 positions match TRBD1. Trimming at V came to 5 bases and at J to 4 bases, leaving 8 bases not matched to a gene. The CDR3 has 15 residues. Looked up from germline, CDR1 is SEHNR and CDR2 is FQNEAQ (reference sequence). The CDR3 region is CASSAGTALGNTIYF. The CDR3 DNA follows: TGTGCCAGCAGCGCCGGGACAGCATTAGGAAACACCATATATTTT.

This clone has a handful of counts. The chain couples TRBV29-1 to TRBJ2-7; TRBD1 agrees at 10 bases. J lost 3 bases, V lost 7 bases, and 3 bases had no gene match. The CDR3 totals 12 residues. Germline V gene data show CDR1 as SQVTM and CDR2 as ANQGSEA. CDR3 loop: CSAWDRGYEQYF. The CDR3 DNA reads TGCAGCGCCTGGGACAGGGGCTACGAGCAGTACTTC.

This chain connects TRBV6-1 to TRBJ1-5; 8 bases align to TRBD1. The ends lost 2 bases at V and 7 bases at J; junction bases unmatched: 7. The V gene's germline CDR1 is MNHNS and CDR2 SASEGT. The CDR3 covers 15 residues. The CDR3 region has the DNA TGTGCCAGCAGTGAAAGGGGACAGGAAGGACAGCCCCAGCATTTT. Its translation: CASSERGQEGQPQHF.

This clone turned up a few times. The rearrangement links TRBV28 to TRBJ2-7; D call uncertain. Germline CDR1 reads MDHEN; CDR2 reads SYDVKM. V was cut by 6 bases and J by 1 base, with 16 bases left in between. The CDR3 loop spans 15 amino acids. The CDR3 DNA reads TGTGCCAGCAGACCCCGGTCACTCCATTCCTACGAGCAGTACTTC. It encodes CASRPRSLHSYEQYF.

The V call is TRBV5-1, the J call TRBJ2-5, with a weak D call TRBD1 (6 bases). CDR1 and CDR2 (germline): SGHRS, YFSETQ. CDR3 length: 14 residues. V lost 0 bases to trimming and J lost 1 base, with 7 bases between them. CDR3 bases: TGCGCCAGCAGCTTGGTCAGGGGCCAAGAGACCCAGTACTTC. It yields the protein CASSLVRGQETQYF.

This clone was counted only a few times. This specimen includes other DNA sequences encoding the same CDR3. V and J are TRBV29-1 and TRBJ2-1; the match to TRBD1 covers 7 bases. The CDR3 consists of 11 residues. Looked up from germline, CDR1 is SQVTM and CDR2 is ANQGSEA. V was pared by 6 bases and J by 4 bases, with 0 bases of the junction left unmatched. CDR3 residues: CSVDRYNEQFF. The CDR3 nucleotides read TGCAGCGTGGACAGGTACAATGAGCAGTTCTTC.

This clone was recorded a few times. This sequence joins TRBV10-3 and TRBJ2-7, with D unclear. This CDR3 contains 14 residues. Germline V lookup: CDR1 ENHRY, CDR2 SYGVKD. Trimming left V 0 bases short and J 4 bases short, with 10 bases between. The CDR3: CAISESEQSYEQYF. As DNA, the CDR3 is TGTGCCATCAGTGAGTCCGAACAGTCTTACGAGCAGTACTTC.

This chain uses TRBV28 with TRBJ1-2, with 7 bases identical to TRBD1. Germline V lookup: CDR1 MDHEN, CDR2 SYDVKM. The CDR3 consists of 14 residues. Losses at the gene ends were 7 bases for V and 8 bases for J; bases not matched to a gene: 13. This chain's CDR3 is CASNPLEAGGGYTF. The CDR3 nucleotides are TGTGCCAGCAACCCGCTGGAGGCAGGGGGAGGCTACACCTTC.

This clone has just a few counts. V gene TRBV9 combines with J gene TRBJ2-6, with a possible D match to TRBD2 (6 bases). The V end was cut by 3 bases, the J end by 1 base, with 8 bases between. The CDR3 is made up of 15 amino acids. CDR1 is SGDLS, CDR2 YYNGEE, per germline. CDR3 loop: CASSAAGSGANVLTF. For the CDR3, the DNA is TGTGCCAGCAGCGCGGCGGGGTCTGGGGCCAACGTCCTGACTTTC.

This clone turned up a few times. The rearrangement links TRBV11-3 to TRBJ2-1; D unclear. The CDR3 is made up of 15 amino acids. Trimming took off 6 bases at V and 8 bases at J, with 20 bases between the two ends. CDR1 is SGHNT, CDR2 YENEEA, per germline. CDR3 loop: CASSYSADFIYEQFF. CDR3 bases: TGTGCCAGCAGTTACTCCGCTGATTTCATATATGAGCAGTTCTTC.